The present T cell receptor (beta chain) was sequenced within a study of cytomegalovirus exposure and HLA in healthy donors. General study results and limits: Rarity marked most TCR sequences, yet some public TCRs occurred in many donors.

The CDR3 consists of 14 residues. The germline CDR1 and CDR2 sequences are SGDLS and YYNGEE. V lost 6 bases, J lost 2 bases, and 7 bases stayed unmatched. TCRdb's table, derived via immunoSEQ multiplex PCR, lists solely in-frame clones and lacks some. The sample consists of 95,000 to 150,000 clones, 80% to 90% of them appearing once. The donors were members of the roughly 120-subject validation cohort (separate from the approximately 670-subject first cohort). This clone was seen a single time. The antigen is not known. This receptor was taken from a woman younger than 30 in good health and CMV-seronegative. Sequencing was done on a sample of PBMCs. The chain couples TRBV9 to TRBJ2-7; 8 nucleotides agree with TRBD2. The chain's CDR3 is CASNPSGFAYEQYF. The DNA for the CDR3 is TGTGCCAGCAACCCTAGCGGGTTCGCCTACGAGCAGTACTTC.